These 11 T cell receptor beta chains share one sample of origin, sequenced in a study of cytomegalovirus exposure and HLA in healthy donors (TCRdb year 2017). The library came from the immunoSEQ multiplex PCR assay. For the multiplex PCR, a mixture combining 60 forward primers for TCR Vbeta segments and 13 reverse primers for TCR Jbeta segments was used. TCRdb obtained this table from immuneACCESS and retained in-frame rearrangements with V and J assigned. These tables miss some clones; where compared with another copy, unresolved V genes account for less than half of the shortfall, and the remainder is unexplained. The sample contains a few hundred thousand clones, just under 85% of them found a single time. 2% to 2.5% of the sample is in the top ten clones. Sequenced sample: PBMCs. Receptors were obtained from a woman in her thirties or forties in good health and CMV-seropositive.

The V gene is TRBV5-1, the J gene TRBJ1-2, with 9 bases fitting TRBD1. This CDR3 spans 15 amino acids. V shed 4 bases, J shed 3 bases, and the junction held 7 bases outside the gene matches. Germline V gives CDR1 SGHRS, CDR2 YFSETQ. For the CDR3, the DNA is TGCGCCAGCAGCGGGGACAGGGATTCTTACTATGGCTACACCTTC. Amino acid sequence: CASSGDRDSYYGYTF.

This sequence joins TRBV5-8 and TRBJ2-1; 9 bases map to TRBD1. Per germline, CDR1 SGHTS and CDR2 YDEGEE. The V gene end was trimmed by 3 bases and the J gene end by 9 bases; junction bases not matched to a gene: 7. The CDR3 loop spans 14 amino acids. CDR3 protein: CASSWGQGRGEQFF. As DNA, the CDR3 is TGTGCCAGCAGCTGGGGACAGGGTAGAGGTGAGCAGTTCTTC. Supplemented by reference TRBV5-8 and TRBJ2-1, the full variable domain reads EAGVTQSPTHLIKTRGQQATLRCSPISGHTSVYWYQQALGLGLQFLLWYDEGEERNRGNFPPRFSGRQFPNYSSELNVNALELEDSALYLCASSWGQGRGEQFFGPGTRLTVL.

The J gene is TRBJ2-7, the V gene TRBV7-9, with D perhaps TRBD1 (6 bases). With 0 bases removed from V and 2 bases from J, the gap between germline ends came to 11 bases. CDR3 length: 15 residues. Germline CDR1 is SEHNR and CDR2 is FQNEAQ (reference sequence). Here the CDR3 reads CASSLAAQGPYEQYF. CDR3 sequence (DNA): TGTGCCAGCAGCTTAGCTGCCCAGGGGCCCTACGAGCAGTACTTC.

V gene TRBV18 combines with J gene TRBJ2-7; 11 nucleotides agree with TRBD1. Trimming removed 2 bases from V and 7 bases from J; junction bases left unmatched: 13. The CDR3 sequence is 17 residues long. Germline CDR1 and CDR2: KGHSH and LQKENI. The CDR3 sequence: CASSPATAGQGAGEQYF. The CDR3 DNA reads TGTGCCAGCTCACCAGCAACGGCCGGACAGGGGGCGGGGGAGCAGTACTTC.

The chain joins TRBV11-3 to TRBJ2-5, with 7 bases that match TRBD1. CDR3 size: 14 residues. From germline, CDR1 is SGHNT and CDR2 YENEEA. The V and J ends lost 5 bases and 0 bases, in that order; junction bases with no gene match: 3. The CDR3 DNA sequence: TGTGCCAGCAGCCCCGACAGGGACCAAGAGACCCAGTACTTC. It encodes CASSPDRDQETQYF. The full variable domain, rest sourced from reference TRBV11-3 and TRBJ2-5, is EAGVVQSPRYKIIEKKQPVAFWCNPISGHNTLYWYLQNLGQGPELLIRYENEEAVDDSQLPKDRFSAERLKGVDSTLKIQPAELGDSAVYLCASSPDRDQETQYFGPGTRLLVL.

The chain links TRBV5-4 to TRBJ1-3, with D maybe TRBD1 (6 bases). CDR1 SGHNT and CDR2 YYREEE come from the germline V gene (reference sequence). V gave up 0 bases and J gave up 0 bases, with 13 bases separating them. The CDR3 is 17 amino acids. The CDR3 DNA sequence: TGTGCCAGCAGCTTGGGTGGGGGCATCCTCTCTGGAAACACCATATATTTT. Translation: CASSLGGGILSGNTIYF.

This clone came up a few times. This chain links TRBV28 with TRBJ1-1, with TRBD1 identical over 7 bases. Germline values: CDR1 MDHEN, CDR2 SYDVKM. The CDR3 covers 14 residues. V shed 5 bases and J 2 bases; nucleotides not matched to a gene: 5. CDR3 amino acids: CASSPGTANTEAFF. The CDR3 DNA follows: TGTGCCAGCAGTCCCGGGACAGCTAACACTGAAGCTTTCTTT.

The rearrangement links TRBV4-1 to TRBJ2-6; D might be TRBD1 (5 bases). Trimming left V 0 bases short and J 1 base short, with 10 bases between. The germline gives CDR1 MGHRA, CDR2 YSYEKL. This CDR3 is built from 17 residues. CDR3 sequence reads: CASSQETDRSGANVLTF. CDR3 DNA sequence: TGCGCCAGCAGCCAAGAAACAGACAGATCTGGGGCCAACGTCCTGACTTTC.

The V and J genes are TRBV9 and TRBJ2-2; D uncertain. The CDR3 contains 15 residues. The germline V gene encodes CDR1 SGDLS and CDR2 YYNGEE. With 0 bases removed from V and 0 bases from J, the gap between germline ends came to 6 bases. This CDR3 is CASSVDAANTGELFF. CDR3 in DNA: TGTGCCAGCAGCGTAGATGCGGCGAACACCGGGGAGCTGTTTTTT.

This clone was found a few times. The V call is TRBV2, the J call TRBJ2-2; D remains ambiguous. V was clipped by 6 bases and J by 0 bases, with 11 bases between them. CDR1 is SNHLY and CDR2 is FYNNEI in the germline V gene. This CDR3 region has 15 residues. CDR3 sequence: CASRGAASNTGELFF. CDR3 DNA sequence: TGTGCCAGCAGGGGTGCGGCCTCGAACACCGGGGAGCTGTTTTTT.

This chain uses TRBV4-3 with TRBJ2-3; TRBD2 agrees at 10 bases. Germline loops: CDR1 LGHNA, CDR2 YSLEER. The CDR3 runs 15 residues. The V gene end was trimmed by 2 bases and the J gene end by 5 bases; junction bases not matched to a gene: 4. CDR3 residues: CASSQLAGEGDTQYF. CDR3 nucleotides: TGCGCCAGCAGCCAACTAGCGGGAGAGGGAGATACGCAGTATTTT.